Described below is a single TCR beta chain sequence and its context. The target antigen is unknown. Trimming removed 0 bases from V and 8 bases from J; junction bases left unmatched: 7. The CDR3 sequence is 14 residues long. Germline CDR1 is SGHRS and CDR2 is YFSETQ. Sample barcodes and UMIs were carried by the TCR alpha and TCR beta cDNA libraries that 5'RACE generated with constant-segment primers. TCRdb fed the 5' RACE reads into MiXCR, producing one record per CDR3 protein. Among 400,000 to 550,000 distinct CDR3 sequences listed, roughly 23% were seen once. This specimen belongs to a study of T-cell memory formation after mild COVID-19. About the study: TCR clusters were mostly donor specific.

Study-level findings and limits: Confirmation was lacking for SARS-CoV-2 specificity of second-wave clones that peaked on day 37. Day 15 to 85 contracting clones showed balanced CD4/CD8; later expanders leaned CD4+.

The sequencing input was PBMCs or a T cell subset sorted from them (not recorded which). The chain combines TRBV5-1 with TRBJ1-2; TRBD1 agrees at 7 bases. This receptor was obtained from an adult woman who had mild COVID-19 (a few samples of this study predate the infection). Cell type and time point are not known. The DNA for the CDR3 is TGCGCCAGCAGCTTGGAGGGCAGGGGGAAAGGCTACACCTTC. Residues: CASSLEGRGKGYTF.